One sample yielded the 7 T cell receptor beta chains listed below, sequenced in a study of response to subunit inactivated influenza vaccine listed by TCRdb under 2018. The receptor library was made with RT-PCR. Sequencing instrument: Illumina HiSeq 2500. TCRdb took the public reads, trimmed them with fastp at Q25, ran MiXCR for clone calling and kept in-frame beta chains. Identical CDR3 protein sequences are pooled into one entry, listed with their most common genes and DNA. The table for this sample lists over 300,000 distinct CDR3 sequences; about a fifth of them were counted only once. Jointly, the top ten make up about 10% of the sample. Here the sequenced sample was PBMCs from blood, taken less than 22 months after vaccination. All receptors come from a man aged 50 to 69 who received an inactivated influenza vaccine. Donor details come from another sample of the same person, matched by shared clones.

This clonotype came up many times. The chain recombines TRBV27 with TRBJ1-3; 10 bases map to TRBD1. The CDR3 has 15 residues. Germline V gene sequence: CDR1 MNHEY, CDR2 SMNVEV (reference sequence). Trimming at V came to 5 bases and at J to 4 bases, leaving 5 bases not matched to a gene. The CDR3 DNA follows: TGTGCCAGCAGTACCTTGGGACAGGGGGGAAACACCATATATTTT. Its protein product is CASSTLGQGGNTIYF.

The DNA for the CDR3 is TGTGCCAGCAGTTACTGGGTTGGCTACACCTTC. The encoded protein is CASSYWVGYTF. The chain has TRBV6-6 and TRBJ1-2; no clear D gene. The CDR3 length is 11 residues. V was cut by 1 base and J by 7 bases, with 4 bases left in between. Looked up from germline, CDR1 is MNHNY and CDR2 is SVGAGI (reference sequence).

This chain links TRBV11-2 with TRBJ1-4; a possible D gene is TRBD1 (6 bases). CDR1 is SGHAT and CDR2 is FQNNGV in the germline V gene. The CDR3 has 16 residues. The V end was cut by 4 bases, the J end by 6 bases, with 18 bases between. CDR3 residues: CASSSLTGRRDEKLFF. Here the CDR3 DNA reads TGTGCCAGCAGCTCACTAACAGGGAGGCGTGATGAAAAACTGTTTTTT.

This clonotype turned up a few times. The chain uses TRBV6-5 and TRBJ1-1; no firm D call. The CDR3 covers 14 residues. Germline lookup yields CDR1 MNHEY and CDR2 SVGAGI. V lost 2 bases and J 4 bases, leaving 11 bases between the germline ends. CDR3: CASSYGILSTEAFF. CDR3 bases: TGTGCCAGCAGTTACGGGATCCTGAGCACTGAAGCTTTCTTT.

This clonotype was counted a few times. V is TRBV7-2 and J is TRBJ1-5; D is unclear. V lost 1 base, J lost 11 bases, and 15 bases lay in between. The germline gives CDR1 SGHTA, CDR2 FQGNSA. The CDR3 totals 14 residues. The CDR3 DNA follows: TGTGCCAGCAGCTTAGGTTTGGAGGGAGGCACCCAGCATTTT. Protein: CASSLGLEGGTQHF.

V gene TRBV18 combines with J gene TRBJ2-7, with 7 bases matching TRBD1. After removal of 6 bases from V and 3 bases from J, the junction contained 2 bases not matched to a gene. The CDR3 is 12 residues long. CDR1 is KGHSH, CDR2 LQKENI, per germline. The CDR3 DNA sequence: TGTGCCAGCTCCGACAGGGTCTACGAGCAGTACTTC. It specifies CASSDRVYEQYF.

The table lists this clonotype with many counts. This sequence joins TRBV11-3 and TRBJ2-4; no clear D gene. Deletions cut 1 base from V and 0 bases from J, with 16 bases between. The CDR3 has 18 residues. Germline V CDR1 and CDR2: SGHNT, YENEEA. DNA for the CDR3: TGTGCCAGCAGCTTAGGTCGTATTGCGGCGCTAGCCAAAAACATTCAGTACTTC. This encodes CASSLGRIAALAKNIQYF.